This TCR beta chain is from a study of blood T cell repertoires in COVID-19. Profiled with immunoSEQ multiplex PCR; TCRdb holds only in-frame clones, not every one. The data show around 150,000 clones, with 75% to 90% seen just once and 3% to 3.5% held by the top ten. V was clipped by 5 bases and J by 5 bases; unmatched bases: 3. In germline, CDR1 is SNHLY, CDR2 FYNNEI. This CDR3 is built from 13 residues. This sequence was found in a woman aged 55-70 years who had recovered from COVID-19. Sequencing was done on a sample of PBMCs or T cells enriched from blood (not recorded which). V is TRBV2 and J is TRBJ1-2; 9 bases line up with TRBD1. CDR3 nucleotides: TGTGCCAGCAGTAACGGACAGGGGTATGGCTACACCTTC. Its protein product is CASSNGQGYGYTF. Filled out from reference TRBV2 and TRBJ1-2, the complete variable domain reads EPEVTQTPSHQVTQMGQEVILRCVPISNHLYFYWYRQILGQKVEFLVSFYNNEISEKSEIFDDQFSVERPDGSNFTLKIRSTKLEDSAMYFCASSNGQGYGYTFGSGTRLTVV.